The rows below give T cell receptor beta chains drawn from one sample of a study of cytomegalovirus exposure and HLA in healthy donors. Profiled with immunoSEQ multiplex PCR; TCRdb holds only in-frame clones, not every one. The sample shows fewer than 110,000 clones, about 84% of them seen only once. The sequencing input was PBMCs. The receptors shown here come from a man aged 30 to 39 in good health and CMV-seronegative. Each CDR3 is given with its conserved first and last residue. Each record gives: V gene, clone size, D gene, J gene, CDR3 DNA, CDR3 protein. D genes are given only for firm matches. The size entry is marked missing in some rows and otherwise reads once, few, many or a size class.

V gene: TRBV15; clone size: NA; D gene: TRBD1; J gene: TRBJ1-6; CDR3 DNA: TGTGCCACCAGCAGATCAGGACAGGGGTATTCACCCCTCCACTTT; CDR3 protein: CATSRSGQGYSPLHF
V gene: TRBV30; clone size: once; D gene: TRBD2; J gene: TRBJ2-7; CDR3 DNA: TGTGCCTGGATCCGGGGGGAGGGCCTAGCCTCCTACGAGCAGTACTTC; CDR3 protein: CAWIRGEGLASYEQYF
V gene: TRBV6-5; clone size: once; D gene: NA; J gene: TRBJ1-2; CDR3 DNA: TGTGCCAGCAGTCAGGGAGGGGGTGGCGGCTACACCTTC; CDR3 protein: CASSQGGGGGYTF
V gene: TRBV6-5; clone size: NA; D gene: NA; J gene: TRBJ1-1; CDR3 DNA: TGTGCCAGCACTCCCCCTGGACAGAACACTGAAGCTTTCTTT; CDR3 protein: CASTPPGQNTEAFF
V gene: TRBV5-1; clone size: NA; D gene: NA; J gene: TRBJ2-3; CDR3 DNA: TGCGCCAGCAGCTTGGCCCCCCGGTCAGCGGATACGCAGTATTTT; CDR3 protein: CASSLAPRSADTQYF
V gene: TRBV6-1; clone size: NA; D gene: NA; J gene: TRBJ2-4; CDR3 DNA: TGTGCCAGCAGCGCCAGGGGGGAGACCAAAAACATTCAGTACTTC; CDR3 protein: CASSARGETKNIQYF
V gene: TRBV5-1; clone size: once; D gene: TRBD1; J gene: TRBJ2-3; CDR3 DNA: TGCGCCAGCAGCGGGGACAGGGGGCGAGATACGCAGTATTTT; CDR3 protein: CASSGDRGRDTQYF
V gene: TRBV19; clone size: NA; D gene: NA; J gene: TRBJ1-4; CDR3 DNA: TGTGCCACCTCGGGTGCAACTAATGAAAAACTGTTTTTT; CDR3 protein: CATSGATNEKLFF
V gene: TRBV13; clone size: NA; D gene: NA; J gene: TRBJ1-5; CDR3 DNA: TGTGCCAGCAGCTTAAATAACAATCAGCCCCAGCATTTT; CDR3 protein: CASSLNNNQPQHF
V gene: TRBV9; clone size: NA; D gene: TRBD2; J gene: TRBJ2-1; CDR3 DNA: TGTGCCAGCAGCGTAGGTGTAGCGGGAGGAAATGAGCAGTTCTTC; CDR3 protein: CASSVGVAGGNEQFF
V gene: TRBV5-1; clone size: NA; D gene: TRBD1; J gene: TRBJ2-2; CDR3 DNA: TGCGCCAGCAGCGCCGGGACAGTCAACACCGGGGAGCTGTTTTTT; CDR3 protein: CASSAGTVNTGELFF
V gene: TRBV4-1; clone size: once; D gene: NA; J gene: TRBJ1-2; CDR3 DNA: TGCGCCAGCAGCCAAGCCGGGACACTATCTAACTATGGCTACACCTTC; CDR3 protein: CASSQAGTLSNYGYTF
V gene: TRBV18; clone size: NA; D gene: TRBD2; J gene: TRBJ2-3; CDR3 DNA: TGTGCCAGCTCACCACAGTCCGTAGCGGGGAGGGATACGCAGTATTTT; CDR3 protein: CASSPQSVAGRDTQYF
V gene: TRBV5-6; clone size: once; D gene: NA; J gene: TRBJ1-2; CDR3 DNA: TGTGCCAGCACCCGGAGGAGGTACTATGGCTACACCTTC; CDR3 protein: CASTRRRYYGYTF
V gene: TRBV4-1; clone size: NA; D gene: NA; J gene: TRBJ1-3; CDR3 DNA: TGCGCCAGCAGCCTCGTGGGGGGCTCTGGAAACACCATATATTTT; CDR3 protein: CASSLVGGSGNTIYF
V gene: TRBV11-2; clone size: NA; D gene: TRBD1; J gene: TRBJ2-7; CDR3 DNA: TGTGCCAGCAGCTCGTCGGTTGGGGACAGGTCCTACGAGCAGTACTTC; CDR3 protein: CASSSSVGDRSYEQYF
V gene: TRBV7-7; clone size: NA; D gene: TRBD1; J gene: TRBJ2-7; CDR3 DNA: TGTGCTAGCAGCCCCGGGACAGGATTCGACGAGCAGTACTTC; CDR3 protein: CASSPGTGFDEQYF
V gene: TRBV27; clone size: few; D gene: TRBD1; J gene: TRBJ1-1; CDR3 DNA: TGTGCCAGCAGGACCCTCGGACAGGGCTCGCGAGCTTTCTTT; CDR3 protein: CASRTLGQGSRAFF
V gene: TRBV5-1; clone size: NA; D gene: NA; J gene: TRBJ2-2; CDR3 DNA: TGCGCCAGCACCTCAGGGAGGTTGACCGGGGAGCTGTTTTTT; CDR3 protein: CASTSGRLTGELFF
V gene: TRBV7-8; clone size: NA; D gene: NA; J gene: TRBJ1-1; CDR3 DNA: TGTGCCAGCTCACAAGGGGGGGCTCGAGCTTTCTTT; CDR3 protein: CASSQGGARAFF
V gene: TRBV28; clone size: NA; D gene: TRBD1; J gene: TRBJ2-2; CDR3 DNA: TGTGCCAGCAGTTTATTTCGTTCCATGCCAGGACAGGGCGAGGTAGTGGCCACCGGGGAGCTGTTTTTT; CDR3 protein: CASSLFRSMPGQGEVVATGELFF
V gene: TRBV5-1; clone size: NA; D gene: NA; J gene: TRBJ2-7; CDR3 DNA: TGCGCCAGCAGCTTGGAGTGGGACTTAACCTACGAGCAGTACTTC; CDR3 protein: CASSLEWDLTYEQYF
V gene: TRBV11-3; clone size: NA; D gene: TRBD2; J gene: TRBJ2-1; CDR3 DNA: TGTGCCAGCAGCTTACCCCCGGGGGTAGCGGGGGGAGACAATGAGCAGTTCTTC; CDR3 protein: CASSLPPGVAGGDNEQFF
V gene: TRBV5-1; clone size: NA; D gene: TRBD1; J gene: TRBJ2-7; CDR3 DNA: TGCGCCAGCAGCCCATACCGGACAGGGGGCCACGAGCAGTACTTC; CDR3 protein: CASSPYRTGGHEQYF
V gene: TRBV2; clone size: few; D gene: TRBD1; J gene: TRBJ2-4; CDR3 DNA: TGTGCCAGCAGTGACCGGGACAGGGGAGCCAAAAACATTCAGTACTTC; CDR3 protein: CASSDRDRGAKNIQYF
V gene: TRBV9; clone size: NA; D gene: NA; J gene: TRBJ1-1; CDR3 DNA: TGTGCCAGCAGCGTAGGTTCAGAAGAAGCTTTCTTT; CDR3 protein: CASSVGSEEAFF
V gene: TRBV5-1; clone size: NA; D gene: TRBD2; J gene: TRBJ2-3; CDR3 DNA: TGCGCCAGCCTCCGCGGGGGGGCCTCAGATACGCAGTATTTT; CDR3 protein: CASLRGGASDTQYF
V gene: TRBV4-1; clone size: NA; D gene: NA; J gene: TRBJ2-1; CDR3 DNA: TGCGCCAGCAGCCAAGCTCCAGCGGCTGAGCAGTTCTTC; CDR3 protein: CASSQAPAAEQFF
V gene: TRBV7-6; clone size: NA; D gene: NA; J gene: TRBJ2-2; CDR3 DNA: TGTGCCAGCGTCCAAGGGGGAGGGTACGGCGGGGAGCTGTTTTTT; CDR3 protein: CASVQGGGYGGELFF
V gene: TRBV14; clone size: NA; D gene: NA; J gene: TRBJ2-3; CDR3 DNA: TGTGCCAGCAGCCAAGGCGACTCAAGCACAGATACGCAGTATTTT; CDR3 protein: CASSQGDSSTDTQYF
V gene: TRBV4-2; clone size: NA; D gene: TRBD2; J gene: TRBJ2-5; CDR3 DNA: TGTGCCAGCAGCGCGAATAGCGGGAGGGCCATAGGAGAGACCCAGTACTTC; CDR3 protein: CASSANSGRAIGETQYF
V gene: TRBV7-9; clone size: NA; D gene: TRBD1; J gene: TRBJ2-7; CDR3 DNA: TGTGCCAGCAGCTCCTTGGACAGGGGGCTTTCCTACGAGCAGTACTTC; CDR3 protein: CASSSLDRGLSYEQYF
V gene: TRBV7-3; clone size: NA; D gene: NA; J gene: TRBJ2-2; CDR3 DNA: TGTGCCAGCAGCTTAGACCGGAGCACCGGGGAGCTGTTTTTT; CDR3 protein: CASSLDRSTGELFF
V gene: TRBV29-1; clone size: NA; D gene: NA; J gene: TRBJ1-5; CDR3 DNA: TGCAGCGTTGAGGGCTTTAGCAATCAGCCCCAGCATTTT; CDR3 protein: CSVEGFSNQPQHF
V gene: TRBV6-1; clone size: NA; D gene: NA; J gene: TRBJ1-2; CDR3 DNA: TGTGCCACCCGGCCGTTCGGGGGAGCTAACTATGGCTACACCTTC; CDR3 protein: CATRPFGGANYGYTF
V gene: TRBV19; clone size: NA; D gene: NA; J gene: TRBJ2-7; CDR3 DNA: TGTGCCAGTAGTACAGGGTACCACGAGCAGTACTTC; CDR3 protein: CASSTGYHEQYF